This T cell receptor beta chain emerged from a study of control samples from healthy donors and cancer patients. The repertoire was sequenced with immunoSEQ multiplex PCR; TCRdb's copy has only in-frame clones and lacks some. The sample carries about 98,000 clones, roughly 86% recorded once. The ends were cut back, 0 bases at V and 4 bases at J, with 6 bases in the middle. The germline V gene encodes CDR1 GTSNPN and CDR2 SVGIG (reference sequence). The CDR3 contains 12 residues. Remarks on this clone: In the same sample, other DNA sequences code for this CDR3.

What was sequenced was blood. The receptor was isolated from a man in his 60s in good health. The V call is TRBV30, the J call TRBJ2-5; tentative D call: TRBD1 (5 bases). The CDR3 nucleotides read TGTGCCTGGAGTGTTAGGGGAGAGACCCAGTACTTC. Residues: CAWSVRGETQYF.